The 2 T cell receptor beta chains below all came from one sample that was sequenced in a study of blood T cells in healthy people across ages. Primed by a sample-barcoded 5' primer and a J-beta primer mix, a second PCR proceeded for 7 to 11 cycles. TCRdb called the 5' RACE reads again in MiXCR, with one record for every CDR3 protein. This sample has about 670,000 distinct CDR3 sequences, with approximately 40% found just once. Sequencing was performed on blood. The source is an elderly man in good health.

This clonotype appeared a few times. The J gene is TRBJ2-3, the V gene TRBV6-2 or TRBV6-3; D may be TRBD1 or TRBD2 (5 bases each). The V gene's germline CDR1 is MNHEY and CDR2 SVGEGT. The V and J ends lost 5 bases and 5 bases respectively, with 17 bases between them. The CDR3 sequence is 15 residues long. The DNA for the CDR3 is TGTGCCAGCAGTACCCCGGAGGCTGGGGGAGATACGCAGTATTTT. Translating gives CASSTPEAGGDTQYF.

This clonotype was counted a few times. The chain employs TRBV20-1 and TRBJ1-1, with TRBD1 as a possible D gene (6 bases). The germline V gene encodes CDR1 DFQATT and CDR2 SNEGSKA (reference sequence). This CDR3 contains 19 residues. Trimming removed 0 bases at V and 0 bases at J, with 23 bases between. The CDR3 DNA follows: TGCAGTGCTAGAGACCTTACGAAGTGGACAGACTTAATGAACACTGAAGCTTTCTTT. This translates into CSARDLTKWTDLMNTEAFF.